Here is one T cell receptor beta chain with its context. Its target is unknown. The entry originates in a study of T cells in localized non-small cell lung cancer. General study points: Heterogeneity is still possible, as just one tumor region was sequenced. Tumor showed lower T cell clonality than uninvolved adjacent lung, where it was highest. The appearance of a median approximately 57 of the top 100 tumor clones was seen in adjacent lung. The study linked higher blood T cell density to longer overall survival.

TCRdb's table, derived via immunoSEQ multiplex PCR, lists solely in-frame clones and lacks some. The sample holds over 15,000 clones, 70% to 90% seen once. V lost 5 bases, J lost 7 bases, and 23 bases lay in between. This CDR3 has 17 residues. Looked up from germline, CDR1 is SGHVS and CDR2 is FNYEAQ. The chain is built from TRBV7-6 and TRBJ2-2, with D possibly being TRBD1 or TRBD2 (5 bases each). The source material was peripheral blood, sampled before any cancer treatment. This sequence was found in a male donor aged 60 or older with stage I lung adenocarcinoma. CDR3 sequence: CASSVSGTRDYIGELFF. CDR3 nucleotide sequence: TGTGCCAGCAGCGTTTCCGGGACCCGAGATTATATCGGGGAGCTGTTTTTT.